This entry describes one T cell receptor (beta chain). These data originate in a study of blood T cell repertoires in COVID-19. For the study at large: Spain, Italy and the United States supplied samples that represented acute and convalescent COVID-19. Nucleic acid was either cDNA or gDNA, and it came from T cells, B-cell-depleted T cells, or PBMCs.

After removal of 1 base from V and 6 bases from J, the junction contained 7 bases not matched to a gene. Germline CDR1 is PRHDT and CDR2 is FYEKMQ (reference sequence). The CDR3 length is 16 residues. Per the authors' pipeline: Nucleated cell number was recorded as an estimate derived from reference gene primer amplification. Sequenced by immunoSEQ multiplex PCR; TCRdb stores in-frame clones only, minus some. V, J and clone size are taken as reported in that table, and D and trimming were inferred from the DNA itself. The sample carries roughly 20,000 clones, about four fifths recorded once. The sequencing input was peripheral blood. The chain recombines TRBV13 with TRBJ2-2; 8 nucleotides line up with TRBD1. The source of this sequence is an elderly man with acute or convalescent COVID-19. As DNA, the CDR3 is TGTGCCAGCAGCTTAGCTCCAGGGGGCAATTCCGGGGAGCTGTTTTTT. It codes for CASSLAPGGNSGELFF.